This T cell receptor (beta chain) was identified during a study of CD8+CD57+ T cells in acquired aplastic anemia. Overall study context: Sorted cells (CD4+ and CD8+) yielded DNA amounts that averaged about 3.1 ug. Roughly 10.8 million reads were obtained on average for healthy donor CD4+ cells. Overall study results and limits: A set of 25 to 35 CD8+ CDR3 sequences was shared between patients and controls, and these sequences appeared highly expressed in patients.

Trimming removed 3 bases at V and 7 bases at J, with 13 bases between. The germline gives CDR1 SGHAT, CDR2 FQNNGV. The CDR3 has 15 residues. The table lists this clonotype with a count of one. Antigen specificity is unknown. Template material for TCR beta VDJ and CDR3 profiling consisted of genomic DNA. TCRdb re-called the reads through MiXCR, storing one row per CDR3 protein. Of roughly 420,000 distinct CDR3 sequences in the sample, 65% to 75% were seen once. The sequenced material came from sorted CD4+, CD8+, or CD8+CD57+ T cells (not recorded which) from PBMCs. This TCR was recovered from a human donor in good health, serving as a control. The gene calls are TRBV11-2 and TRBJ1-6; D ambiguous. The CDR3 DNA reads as TGTGCCAGCAGCTTCGGGAGTCCAAGGAATTCACCCCTCCACTTT. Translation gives CASSFGSPRNSPLHF.